The following is a T cell receptor beta chain sequence with its context. The antigen remains unidentified. Donors were ostensibly healthy at sampling, although undocumented immune exposures were probable. The data were taken from a study of cytomegalovirus exposure and HLA in healthy donors. PCR amplification relied on 60 Vbeta primers (plus 13 Jbeta primers). Clones were read by immunoSEQ multiplex PCR, and TCRdb kept only the in-frame ones, dropping some. The sample includes roughly 160,000 clones, just under 80% seen only once; the top ten take approximately 1.3%. Germline CDR1 SGHTA, CDR2 FQGTGA. The ends lost 3 bases at V and 2 bases at J; junction bases unmatched: 1. This CDR3 is 14 amino acids long. Whole-study findings and limits: Common viral pathogens (according to a later analysis) appeared linked to several of the most significant clusters. When analyzed later, a missense DCLRE1C variant was found to be linked to TCR beta V- and J-gene trimming. Other equally common chains were less clonally expanded than HLA-associated TCR beta chains, a later analysis showed.

The V and J genes are TRBV7-3 and TRBJ1-1; the match to TRBD1 covers 9 bases. The receptor was isolated from a man aged 25 to 40 in good health and CMV-seronegative. Sample: PBMCs. The CDR3 spells CASSLTGGNTEAFF. DNA for the CDR3: TGTGCCAGCAGCTTGACAGGGGGAAACACTGAAGCTTTCTTT.